These 10 T cell receptor beta chains were all obtained from the same sample, sequenced in a study of blood T cell repertoires in COVID-19. The repertoire was sequenced with immunoSEQ multiplex PCR; TCRdb's copy has only in-frame clones and lacks some. The sample shows more than 200,000 clones, over 75% of them seen only once. The sequenced sample was PBMCs or T cells enriched from blood (not recorded which). The receptors shown here come from a man younger than 40 with acute COVID-19.

The chain uses TRBV9 and TRBJ1-2; TRBD1 might be the D (5 bases). The germline V gene has CDR1 SGDLS and CDR2 YYNGEE. This CDR3 contains 15 residues. Deletions cut 0 bases from V and 4 bases from J, with 13 bases between. CDR3 sequence: CASSVDATAFYGYTF. In nucleotides, the CDR3 is TGTGCCAGCAGCGTAGACGCGACAGCATTCTATGGCTACACCTTC.

The DNA of the CDR3 is TGTGCCAGCAGCCATAATGTTCAGGGTAGTGGCTACACCTTC. Residues: CASSHNVQGSGYTF. The chain is built from TRBV5-4 and TRBJ1-2; weak D call: TRBD1 (5 bases). Trimming took 4 bases from V and 7 from J, leaving 17 bases between them. Germline lookup yields CDR1 SGHNT and CDR2 YYREEE (reference sequence). The CDR3 sequence is 14 residues long.

V is TRBV19 and J is TRBJ1-6; D not certain. The CDR3 length is 12 residues. V lost 5 bases and J 11 bases, leaving 10 bases between the germline ends. CDR1 and CDR2 (germline): LNHDA, SQIVND (reference sequence). CDR3 in amino acids: CASSLKNTPLHF. The CDR3 coding sequence is TGTGCCAGTAGTCTGAAGAACACACCCCTCCACTTT. Based on the CDR3 plus reference TRBV19 and TRBJ1-6, the full variable domain is DGGITQSPKYLFRKEGQNVTLSCEQNLNHDAMYWYRQDPGQGLRLIYYSQIVNDFQKGDIAEGYSVSREKKESFPLTVTSAQKNPTAFYLCASSLKNTPLHFGNGTRLTVT.

The chain has TRBV6-1 and TRBJ2-6; no clear D gene. V lost 4 bases and J 0 bases, leaving 10 bases between the germline ends. The CDR3 extends over 16 amino acids. The germline V gene has CDR1 MNHNS and CDR2 SASEGT. CDR3 loop: CASSARRSSGANVLTF. The CDR3 DNA reads as TGTGCCAGCAGTGCTAGGCGAAGCTCTGGGGCCAACGTCCTGACTTTC.

This clone was seen only once. The genes are TRBV10-3 and TRBJ1-2; 7 bases fit TRBD1. V trimming: 6 bases; J trimming: 0 bases; junction bases outside the gene matches: 7. The CDR3 runs 15 residues. In germline, CDR1 is ENHRY, CDR2 SYGVKD. CDR3 amino acids: CAISGQDYTNYGYTF. CDR3 in DNA: TGTGCCATCAGCGGACAGGACTACACTAACTATGGCTACACCTTC.

This clone was seen more than once but under ten times. This chain joins TRBV2 and TRBJ1-5; 9 positions agree with TRBD1. The CDR3 loop spans 15 amino acids. The germline CDR1 and CDR2 sequences are SNHLY and FYNNEI. After removal of 7 bases from V and 6 bases from J, the junction contained 10 bases not matched to a gene. CDR3 coding DNA: TGTGCCAGCAATACCGGACAGGGGTATACTCAGCCCCAGCATTTT. Its protein is CASNTGQGYTQPQHF.

The table lists this clone with many counts. The genes are TRBV5-4 and TRBJ2-5, with 8 positions matching TRBD1. The V gene end was trimmed by 4 bases and the J gene end by 1 base; junction bases not matched to a gene: 6. The CDR3 extends over 15 amino acids. Germline V lookup: CDR1 SGHNT, CDR2 YYREEE (reference sequence). CDR3 nucleotide sequence: TGTGCCAGCAGCAGAGACAGGGGACTCCAAGAGACCCAGTACTTC. Translation gives CASSRDRGLQETQYF.

The chain uses TRBV4-1 and TRBJ2-3, with TRBD1 matching over 7 bases. The CDR3 sequence is 14 residues long. Looked up from germline, CDR1 is MGHRA and CDR2 is YSYEKL. The ends lost 4 bases at V and 5 bases at J; junction bases unmatched: 6. CDR3 sequence (DNA): TGCGCCAGCAGCCCCGGGACAGTTGGAGATACGCAGTATTTT. This codes for CASSPGTVGDTQYF.

This clone was seen only a few times. The chain employs TRBV9 and TRBJ1-6; TRBD1 is a possible D gene (5 bases). Germline values: CDR1 SGDLS, CDR2 YYNGEE. V lost 4 bases and J lost 6, with 14 bases in between. CDR3 length equals 15 residues. This CDR3 is CASSRHPGGNSPLHF. In nucleotides, the CDR3 is TGTGCCAGCAGCCGACATCCGGGGGGTAATTCACCCCTCCACTTT.

This clone was picked up a small number of times. The chain uses TRBV9 and TRBJ1-2, with D perhaps TRBD1 (5 bases). V was shortened by 0 bases and J by 4 bases, with 16 bases between the two germline ends. The CDR3 is 16 residues long. Germline V gene lookup returns CDR1 SGDLS and CDR2 YYNGEE. Here the CDR3 reads CASSVATGGGPYGYTF. The CDR3 coding sequence is TGTGCCAGCAGCGTAGCTACTGGGGGAGGGCCCTATGGCTACACCTTC.